The 28 T cell receptor beta chains presented below share a single source sample, sequenced in a study of blood T cell dynamics during melanoma immunotherapy. Time point defined: pre-treatment baseline. This table comes from immunoSEQ multiplex PCR, and its TCRdb copy is limited to in-frame clones, with some not included. Altogether some 15,000 clones are present, around 86% being singletons, with the ten largest covering around 6%. Sequences were derived from blood, sampled from a patient treated with checkpoint blockade. These receptors originate from a human donor with melanoma.

This rearrangement joins TRBV18 to TRBJ2-1, with 10 bases aligning to TRBD1. The CDR3 is 16 amino acids. Trimming cost V 1 base and J 4 bases; bases outside gene matches: 4. Germline CDR1 reads KGHSH; CDR2 reads LQKENI. Written as DNA, the CDR3 is TGTGCCAGCTCACCACGCCAGGGACAGGGGTACAATGAGCAGTTCTTC. This translates into CASSPRQGQGYNEQFF.

The CDR3: CASSGQSLGTYEQYF. In DNA form, the CDR3 reads TGTGCCAGCAGCGGACAGTCCTTGGGTACCTACGAGCAGTACTTC. The genes are TRBV6-6 and TRBJ2-7; tentative D call: TRBD1 (6 bases). The CDR3 consists of 15 residues. The V gene's germline CDR1 is MNHNY and CDR2 SVGAGI (reference sequence). With 6 bases removed from V and 2 bases from J, the gap between germline ends came to 17 bases.

This clone was seen a few times. The rearrangement joins TRBV29-1 to TRBJ1-3, with TRBD1 as a possible D gene (5 bases). Deletions cut 3 bases from V and 3 bases from J, with 9 bases between. The CDR3 runs 13 residues. Germline V gene sequence: CDR1 SQVTM, CDR2 ANQGSEA. The CDR3 region is CSVDPGGGNTIYF. CDR3 DNA sequence: TGCAGCGTTGATCCCGGGGGTGGAAACACCATATATTTT.

The chain has TRBV7-3 and TRBJ2-1; 14 positions agree with TRBD2. The germline gives CDR1 SGHTA, CDR2 FQGTGA. The CDR3 covers 19 residues. With V trimmed by 2 bases and J by 7 bases, 13 bases remained unmatched. As DNA, the CDR3 is TGTGCCAGCAGCTTAGGGACTAGCGGGGGACGATATCTCGGGAATGAGCAGTTCTTC. This gives the protein CASSLGTSGGRYLGNEQFF.

The chain is built from TRBV25-1 and TRBJ1-2; TRBD1 agrees at 8 bases. Germline V gives CDR1 MGHDK, CDR2 SYGVNS. CDR3 length equals 14 residues. V lost 2 bases and J lost 5; bases outside the gene matches: 4. The CDR3 loop reads CASSETGGDYGYTF. CDR3 bases: TGTGCCAGCAGTGAAACAGGGGGAGATTATGGCTACACCTTC.

J is TRBJ2-7 and V is TRBV19, with unresolved D. Trimming pared 6 bases from V and 4 bases from J, leaving 13 bases between. Germline values: CDR1 LNHDA, CDR2 SQIVND (reference sequence). The CDR3 is 13 residues long. The DNA of the CDR3 is TGTGCCAGTAGATCGGAGCGATTTTACGAGCAGTACGTC. This sequence encodes CASRSERFYEQYV.

This rearrangement joins TRBV29-1 to TRBJ1-3; the match to TRBD1 covers 7 bases. The CDR3 has 13 amino acids. Germline V gene data show CDR1 as SQVTM and CDR2 as ANQGSEA. V dropped 3 bases and J dropped 3; count of bases not matched to a gene: 2. The DNA of the CDR3 is TGCAGCGTTGAGGCAGGGGGTGGAAACACCATATATTTT. Protein: CSVEAGGGNTIYF. Combining the CDR3 with reference TRBV29-1 and TRBJ1-3 gives the whole variable domain SAVISQKPSRDICQRGTSLTIQCQVDSQVTMMFWYRQQPGQSLTLIATANQGSEATYESGFVIDKFPISRPNLTFSTLTVSNMSPEDSSIYLCSVEAGGGNTIYFGEGSWLTVV.

DNA for the CDR3: TGTGCCAGCAGCTTGGACAGGCAGACACTTGGCTACACCTTC. Its protein product is CASSLDRQTLGYTF. The J gene is TRBJ1-2, the V gene TRBV5-4; tentative D call: TRBD1 (5 bases). V lost 0 bases to trimming and J lost 7 bases, with 13 bases between them. Germline CDR1 SGHNT, CDR2 YYREEE (reference sequence). CDR3 length: 14 amino acids.

This clone has just one count. The chain couples TRBV10-3 to TRBJ2-2; 7 bases align to TRBD2. V shed 3 bases and J 6 bases; nucleotides not matched to a gene: 16. This CDR3 spans 18 amino acids. Germline CDR1 reads ENHRY; CDR2 reads SYGVKD. CDR3 in amino acids: CAISERIVAGEVSGELFF. The CDR3 DNA reads TGTGCCATCAGTGAAAGAATTGTGGCGGGGGAAGTCTCCGGGGAGCTGTTTTTT.

The V call is TRBV5-4, the J call TRBJ2-5, with a tentative D call TRBD2 (5 bases). The CDR3 spans 14 residues. Looked up from germline, CDR1 is SGHNT and CDR2 is YYREEE (reference sequence). Trimming pared 5 bases from V and 3 bases from J, leaving 14 bases between. The CDR3, as DNA: TGTGCCAGCAGAGGTGAACTAGGCGAAGAGACCCAGTACTTC. This encodes CASRGELGEETQYF.

This chain joins TRBV27 and TRBJ2-5, with 12 positions matching TRBD2. V trimming: 6 bases; J trimming: 4 bases; junction bases outside the gene matches: 9. Germline CDR1 reads MNHEY; CDR2 reads SMNVEV (reference sequence). This CDR3 is 16 amino acids long. Here the CDR3 DNA reads TGTGCCAGCAGACTAGCGGGGGGCTGGTTGGGAGAGACCCAGTACTTC. This encodes CASRLAGGWLGETQYF.

The V and J genes are TRBV27 and TRBJ1-2, with D perhaps TRBD1 (5 bases). CDR3 length: 13 residues. V was cut by 2 bases and J by 6 bases, with 10 bases left in between. Germline-derived CDR1 and CDR2 are MNHEY and SMNVEV (reference sequence). This CDR3 is CASSLSDSDGYTF. The CDR3 coding sequence is TGTGCCAGCAGTTTAAGTGACAGCGATGGCTACACCTTC.

This clone was detected once. The chain is built from TRBV2 and TRBJ1-1; no reliable D call. This CDR3 has 13 residues. In germline, CDR1 is SNHLY, CDR2 FYNNEI. With 5 bases removed from V and 2 bases from J, the gap between germline ends came to 9 bases. CDR3 sequence (DNA): TGTGCCAGCAGTACGGAGCCTAACACTGAAGCTTTCTTT. It is translated as CASSTEPNTEAFF. The whole variable domain, filled in from reference TRBV2 and TRBJ1-1, reads EPEVTQTPSHQVTQMGQEVILRCVPISNHLYFYWYRQILGQKVEFLVSFYNNEISEKSEIFDDQFSVERPDGSNFTLKIRSTKLEDSAMYFCASSTEPNTEAFFGQGTRLTVV.

This clone was observed a few times. The rearrangement joins TRBV27 to TRBJ1-1, with TRBD1 matching 10 bases. Trimming at V came to 5 bases and at J to 4 bases, leaving 10 bases not matched to a gene. Germline V gene sequence: CDR1 MNHEY, CDR2 SMNVEV (reference sequence). The CDR3 covers 16 residues. The DNA for the CDR3 is TGTGCCAGCAGTCGCCGACAGGGGGCCCCGAGCACTGAAGCTTTCTTT. This gives the protein CASSRRQGAPSTEAFF.

This chain joins TRBV29-1 and TRBJ1-1; no definite D call. CDR3 length: 12 residues. V lost 4 bases and J 4 bases, leaving 10 bases between the germline ends. Germline V gene lookup returns CDR1 SQVTM and CDR2 ANQGSEA. The CDR3 reads CSVVDGSTEAFF. DNA for the CDR3: TGCAGCGTTGTCGACGGTTCCACTGAAGCTTTCTTT.

This sequence joins TRBV7-6 and TRBJ2-3, with no clear D. V lost 0 bases, J lost 2 bases, and 9 bases lay in between. The CDR3 sequence is 15 residues long. CDR1 and CDR2 from the germline V gene are SGHVS and FNYEAQ. CDR3 loop: CASSLAHRVTDTQYF. The CDR3 nucleotides read TGTGCCAGCAGCTTAGCGCATAGGGTCACAGATACGCAGTATTTT.

The CDR3 DNA reads TGCGCCAGCATGGACAGGAGGGATGAAGCTTTCTTT. Translating gives CASMDRRDEAFF. The V call is TRBV10-1, the J call TRBJ1-1; 7 bases align to TRBD1. This CDR3 is built from 12 residues. Germline V gene data show CDR1 as WNHNN and CDR2 as SYGVQD (reference sequence). V lost 7 bases and J lost 7; bases outside the gene matches: 6.

The rearrangement uses TRBV19 and TRBJ2-2, with D hard to call. This CDR3 spans 15 amino acids. With 1 base removed from V and 0 bases from J, the gap between germline ends came to 6 bases. The germline gives CDR1 LNHDA, CDR2 SQIVND (reference sequence). The chain's CDR3 is CASSIGGTNTGELFF. The CDR3 DNA sequence: TGTGCCAGTAGTATAGGTGGCACGAACACCGGGGAGCTGTTTTTT. Drawing the rest from reference TRBV19 and TRBJ2-2, the complete variable domain is DGGITQSPKYLFRKEGQNVTLSCEQNLNHDAMYWYRQDPGQGLRLIYYSQIVNDFQKGDIAEGYSVSREKKESFPLTVTSAQKNPTAFYLCASSIGGTNTGELFFGEGSRLTVL.

This chain connects TRBV5-8 to TRBJ2-5; 7 bases are a match to TRBD2. TRBJ2-7 matches the DNA end more closely, so the J call is doubtful. The CDR3 sequence is 13 residues long. CDR1 is SGHTS and CDR2 is YDEGEE in the germline V gene. The CDR3 bases are TGTGCCAGCAGCTTCGGGAGGTCCTACGAGCAGTACTTC. Protein: CASSFGRSYEQYF.

This clone was seen only a few times. The V call is TRBV27, the J call TRBJ2-2, with D possibly TRBD1 on 6 matching bases. The CDR3 is 13 residues long. The germline CDR1 and CDR2 sequences are MNHEY and SMNVEV (reference sequence). V was trimmed by 3 bases and J by 10 bases, leaving 12 bases between them. In DNA form, the CDR3 reads TGTGCCAGCAGTTTCCCAGGGGCAGTGGAGCTGTTTTTT. Translated: CASSFPGAVELFF.

The chain is built from TRBV28 and TRBJ1-2; the match to TRBD1 covers 8 bases. This CDR3 is 17 amino acids long. V shed 7 bases and J 3 bases; nucleotides not matched to a gene: 16. The germline V gene encodes CDR1 MDHEN and CDR2 SYDVKM. This CDR3 reads CASTPGQGVPFDYGYTF. In nucleotides, the CDR3 is TGTGCCAGCACCCCAGGACAGGGAGTTCCGTTTGACTATGGCTACACCTTC.

This chain connects TRBV7-2 to TRBJ2-5; TRBD2 matches 12 bases. Germline V gene sequence: CDR1 SGHTA, CDR2 FQGNSA. There are 18 residues in the CDR3. With 2 bases clipped from V and 5 bases from J, the junction kept 12 bases outside the gene matches. The CDR3 nucleotides are TGTGCCAGCAGCTTACTAGCGGGGGGGCCGGAGTTGGCGGAGACCCAGTACTTC. Encoded protein: CASSLLAGGPELAETQYF.

This chain joins TRBV9 and TRBJ1-6; the match to TRBD1 covers 9 bases. The CDR3 contains 15 residues. Unmatched junction bases numbered 5, after V lost 3 bases and J lost 7 bases. Per germline, CDR1 SGDLS and CDR2 YYNGEE. The chain's CDR3 is CASSARGTGNSPLHF. Here the CDR3 DNA reads TGTGCCAGCAGCGCCAGGGGGACAGGGAATTCACCCCTCCACTTT.

The gene calls are TRBV6-5 and TRBJ1-6; D perhaps matches TRBD1 (5 bases). CDR3 length: 12 residues. Trimming removed 6 bases at V and 13 bases at J, with 13 bases between. Germline assignment: CDR1 MNHEY and CDR2 SVGAGI. CDR3 sequence: CASSNRQRPLHF. CDR3 DNA sequence: TGTGCCAGCAGCAACCGACAGAGGCCCCTCCACTTT.

This clone was seen a single time. The chain couples TRBV7-3 to TRBJ2-3; possibly TRBD2 for D (6 bases). V lost 5 bases and J 5 bases, leaving 20 bases between the germline ends. The CDR3 length is 16 residues. CDR1 is SGHTA, CDR2 FQGTGA, per germline. CDR3 loop: CASSPTGGRGGDTQYF. CDR3 coding DNA: TGTGCCAGCAGCCCAACCGGGGGACGTGGTGGAGATACGCAGTATTTT. Full variable domain (rest looked up from reference TRBV7-3 and TRBJ2-3): GAGVSQTPSNKVTEKGKYVELRCDPISGHTALYWYRQSLGQGPEFLIYFQGTGAADDSGLPNDRFFAVRPEGSVSTLKIQRTERGDSAVYLCASSPTGGRGGDTQYFGPGTRLTVL.

The CDR3 loop reads CASSYGQGASGYTF. The DNA of the CDR3 is TGCGCCAGCAGCTACGGACAGGGGGCGAGTGGCTACACCTTC. V gene TRBV5-1 combines with J gene TRBJ1-2, with TRBD1 matching over 11 bases. V trimming: 3 bases; J trimming: 7 bases; junction bases outside the gene matches: 5. Germline CDR1 is SGHRS and CDR2 is YFSETQ. This CDR3 region has 14 residues.

This chain links TRBV27 with TRBJ1-1, with 8 bases that match TRBD1. The CDR3 has 14 amino acids. The ends lost 7 bases at V and 1 base at J; junction bases unmatched: 5. CDR1 and CDR2 from the germline V gene are MNHEY and SMNVEV (reference sequence). CDR3 nucleotide sequence: TGTGCCAGCAACCGACAGGGGCCGAACACTGAAGCTTTCTTT. Protein: CASNRQGPNTEAFF.

The chain uses TRBV11-2 and TRBJ2-1; 9 bases align to TRBD2. J was trimmed by 0 bases and V by 5 bases; bases with no gene match: 5. CDR3 length: 16 amino acids. The germline CDR1 and CDR2 sequences are SGHAT and FQNNGV. The CDR3 loop reads CASSHSGGSSYNEQFF. For the CDR3, the DNA is TGTGCCAGCAGCCATAGCGGGGGCAGCTCCTACAATGAGCAGTTCTTC.